The 15 T cell receptor beta chains presented below share a single source sample, sequenced in a study of T cell repertoires in cytomegalovirus infection (dated by TCRdb to the late 2010s). The sequencer listed for this sample is Illumina HiSeq 1500. Clones were called with MiXCR by TCRdb after fastp trimmed the public reads at Q25, and only in-frame beta chains were retained. Each record represents a unique CDR3 protein, reported with the most common genes and DNA among its rows. Present in this sample are approximately 990,000 distinct CDR3 sequences, roughly 30% of which were seen just once. Roughly 13% of the sample is held by the ten biggest clonotypes. Their antigen targets remain unknown. The treatment or condition tag for this specimen amounts to: in vitro stimulation with specific CMV peptide epitopes to enrich CMV-specific T cells. Sequenced here: cultured CD8+ T cells from PBMCs, sampled from culture after CMV antigen stimulation. All receptors come from a human donor in good health (CMV status not recorded). Some clones in this sample may be carry-over from other donors' samples.

The chain recombines TRBV5-5 with TRBJ1-3; D remains ambiguous. Germline CDR1 SGHKS, CDR2 YYEKEE (reference sequence). V gave up 2 bases and J gave up 0 bases, with 9 bases separating them. This CDR3 has 15 amino acids. As DNA, the CDR3 is TGTGCCAGCAGCTTCGAGGCGGTCTCTGGAAACACCATATATTTT. It codes for CASSFEAVSGNTIYF.

The genes are TRBV6-6 and TRBJ1-1; maybe TRBD1 (5 bases). Germline lookup yields CDR1 MNHNY and CDR2 SVGAGI (reference sequence). The CDR3 length is 15 residues. V was shortened by 2 bases and J by 1 base, with 11 bases between the two germline ends. CDR3 protein: CASSYTQGTNTEAFF. CDR3 nucleotide sequence: TGTGCCAGCAGTTACACGCAGGGTACGAACACTGAAGCTTTCTTT.

This clonotype has only a few counts. The rearrangement links TRBV6-6 to TRBJ1-2, with D possibly TRBD1 on 6 matching bases. The ends were cut back, 6 bases at V and 4 bases at J, with 15 bases in the middle. Germline V gene data show CDR1 as MNHNY and CDR2 as SVGAGI (reference sequence). The CDR3 loop spans 14 amino acids. The CDR3 sequence: CASRAALDSYGYTF. The CDR3 region has the DNA TGTGCCAGCAGAGCGGCCTTGGACAGCTATGGCTACACCTTC.

This clonotype was seen more than once but under ten times. The chain recombines TRBV29-1 with TRBJ2-1; D gene uncertain. Germline CDR1 and CDR2: SQVTM and ANQGSEA. Deletions cut 3 bases from V and 9 bases from J, with 12 bases between. The CDR3 loop spans 12 amino acids. The CDR3 region has the DNA TGCAGCGTTGAGAACGAAGTCCCTGAGCAGTTCTTC. This gives the protein CSVENEVPEQFF.

The CDR3 here is CASSLAPAGGDTQYF. CDR3 sequence (DNA): TGTGCCAGCAGCTTAGCCCCCGCAGGGGGAGATACGCAGTATTTT. This sequence joins TRBV11-3 and TRBJ2-3; 7 bases map to TRBD1. CDR1 and CDR2 from the germline V gene are SGHNT and YENEEA. The CDR3 contains 15 residues. V shed 1 base and J 5 bases; nucleotides not matched to a gene: 6.

V is TRBV29-1 and J is TRBJ1-4; 10 nucleotides align to TRBD1. V lost 1 base to trimming and J lost 0 bases; unmatched junction nucleotides: 8. The length of the CDR3 is 18 residues. Germline CDR1 and CDR2: SQVTM and ANQGSEA. The CDR3 reads CSVEVKGTGVATNEKLFF. The CDR3 DNA is TGCAGCGTTGAAGTGAAGGGGACAGGGGTGGCAACTAATGAAAAACTGTTTTTT.

This clonotype was counted only a few times. The V call is TRBV7-8, the J call TRBJ2-3; a possible D gene is TRBD2 (5 bases). The CDR3 is made up of 15 amino acids. Trimming took off 2 bases at V and 0 bases at J, with 9 bases between the two ends. In germline, CDR1 is SGHVS, CDR2 FQNEAQ. The CDR3 nucleotides are TGTGCCAGCAGCTTACCGGGGTGGAGCACAGATACGCAGTATTTT. Translated, it gives CASSLPGWSTDTQYF. Full variable domain (missing parts from reference TRBV7-8 and TRBJ2-3): GAGVSQSPRYKVAKRGQDVALRCDPISGHVSLFWYQQALGQGPEFLTYFQNEAQLDKSGLPSDRFFAERPEGSVSTLKIQRTQQEDSAVYLCASSLPGWSTDTQYFGPGTRLTVL.

This clonotype has a handful of counts. The CDR3 spells CASSDVPGQGRGEKLFF. In DNA, the CDR3 is TGTGCCAGCAGCGATGTCCCGGGACAGGGACGGGGTGAAAAACTGTTTTTT. The V and J genes are TRBV7-6 and TRBJ1-4; 9 positions agree with TRBD1. The CDR3 covers 17 residues. Looked up from germline, CDR1 is SGHVS and CDR2 is FNYEAQ. V was pared by 5 bases and J by 7 bases, with 14 bases of the junction left unmatched.

There are a few counts of this clonotype. The rearrangement links TRBV27 to TRBJ1-6; 11 bases match TRBD1. Trimming took 9 bases from V and 4 from J; bases not matched to a gene: 2. This CDR3 contains 14 residues. The V gene's germline CDR1 is MNHEY and CDR2 SMNVEV (reference sequence). CDR3 amino acids: CASGQGAYNSPLHF. Written as DNA, the CDR3 is TGTGCCAGTGGACAGGGGGCTTATAATTCACCCCTCCACTTT.

The V and J genes are TRBV12-3 or TRBV12-4 and TRBJ2-7, with D perhaps being TRBD1 or TRBD2 (6 bases each). The CDR3 extends over 15 amino acids. The V and J ends lost 1 base and 5 bases respectively, with 15 bases between them. CDR3 sequence (DNA): TGTGCCAGCAGTTTAGGGAGGGGGTCGGTCCACGAGCAGTACGTC. Its protein product is CASSLGRGSVHEQYV.

This clonotype has a count of ten or more. The genes are TRBV28 and TRBJ2-1; a possible D gene is TRBD2 (6 bases). The ends were cut back, 6 bases at V and 0 bases at J, with 18 bases in the middle. CDR1 is MDHEN and CDR2 is SYDVKM in the germline V gene. The CDR3 is 17 residues long. DNA for the CDR3: TGTGCCAGCAGCTCATCCCGACGGGGGAGCTCCTACAATGAGCAGTTCTTC. This sequence encodes CASSSSRRGSSYNEQFF.

Many counts were recorded for this clonotype. V gene TRBV7-6 combines with J gene TRBJ2-7; TRBD1 matches 7 bases. The CDR3 covers 17 residues. Losses at the gene ends were 4 bases for V and 2 bases for J; bases not matched to a gene: 14. The germline gives CDR1 SGHVS, CDR2 FNYEAQ. CDR3 coding DNA: TGTGCCAGCAGCTCTCCCGCCTTAGGACAGGTAACCTACGAGCAGTACTTC. Its protein product is CASSSPALGQVTYEQYF.

This clonotype has a handful of counts. The V call is TRBV6-2 or TRBV6-3, the J call TRBJ2-7, with TRBD1 as a possible D gene (5 bases). Germline CDR1 and CDR2: MNHEY and SVGEGT. Deletions cut 6 bases from V and 0 bases from J, with 15 bases between. There are 15 residues in the CDR3. The CDR3 spells CASRSQRQNSYEQYV. For the CDR3, the DNA is TGTGCCAGCAGAAGCCAAAGACAGAACTCCTACGAGCAGTACGTC.

V usage is TRBV19 and J usage is TRBJ2-1; D call uncertain. Germline CDR1 and CDR2: LNHDA and SQIVND (reference sequence). Trimming left V 0 bases short and J 4 bases short, with 19 bases between. The CDR3 contains 18 residues. CDR3 DNA sequence: TGTGCCAGTAGTATAGACAATTCCGGACGGGCGTTATACAATGAGCAGTTCTTC. Its protein product is CASSIDNSGRALYNEQFF. The full variable domain, completed using reference TRBV19 and TRBJ2-1, is DGGITQSPKYLFRKEGQNVTLSCEQNLNHDAMYWYRQDPGQGLRLIYYSQIVNDFQKGDIAEGYSVSREKKESFPLTVTSAQKNPTAFYLCASSIDNSGRALYNEQFFGPGTRLTVL.

The V and J genes are TRBV4-1 and TRBJ2-1; 7 nucleotides line up with TRBD1. J lost 9 bases, V lost 4 bases, and 6 bases had no gene match. Germline CDR1 reads MGHRA; CDR2 reads YSYEKL. The CDR3 runs to 13 residues. In DNA, the CDR3 is TGCGCCAGCAGCCTCGGGACAGACGGTGAGCAGTTCTTC. Its protein product is CASSLGTDGEQFF.